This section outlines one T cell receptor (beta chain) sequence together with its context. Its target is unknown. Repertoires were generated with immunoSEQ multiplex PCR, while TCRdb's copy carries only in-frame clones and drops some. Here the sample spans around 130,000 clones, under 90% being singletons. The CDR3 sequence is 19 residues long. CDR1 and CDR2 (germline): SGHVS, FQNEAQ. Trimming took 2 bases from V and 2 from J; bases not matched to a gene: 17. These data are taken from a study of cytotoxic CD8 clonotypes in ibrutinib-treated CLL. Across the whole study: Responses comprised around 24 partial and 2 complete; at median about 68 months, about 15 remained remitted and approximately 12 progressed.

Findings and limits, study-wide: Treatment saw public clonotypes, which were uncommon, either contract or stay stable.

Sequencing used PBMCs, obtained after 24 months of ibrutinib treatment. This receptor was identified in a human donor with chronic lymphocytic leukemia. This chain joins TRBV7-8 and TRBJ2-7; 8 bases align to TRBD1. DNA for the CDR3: TGTGCCAGCAGCTTAAGTGGCAGGGGGCTTTCCGGAGAGGCCTACGAGCAGTACTTC. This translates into CASSLSGRGLSGEAYEQYF.